These 18 T cell receptor beta chains were all obtained from the same sample, sequenced in a study of cytomegalovirus exposure and HLA in healthy donors. Primers: 60 Vbeta forward and 13 Jbeta reverse. Only in-frame clones appear in the TCRdb table, and some are missing; sequencing was by immunoSEQ multiplex PCR. This table holds 80,000 to 90,000 clones, more than 60% found once. Sequences were obtained from PBMCs. These receptor sequences come from a man aged 40-50 years in good health and CMV-seronegative.

The rearrangement links TRBV5-1 to TRBJ2-3; D uncertain. Per germline, CDR1 SGHRS and CDR2 YFSETQ. The length of the CDR3 is 14 residues. V was pared by 0 bases and J by 7 bases, with 12 bases between. The CDR3 loop reads CASSLVPPGNTQYF. The CDR3 region has the DNA TGCGCCAGCAGCTTGGTCCCCCCGGGTAATACGCAGTATTTT.

The chain links TRBV30 to TRBJ2-1, with D perhaps matching TRBD2 (5 bases). CDR1 GTSNPN and CDR2 SVGIG come from the germline V gene (reference sequence). CDR3 length: 12 amino acids. V lost 5 bases, J lost 7 bases, and 12 bases lay in between. CDR3 sequence: CAWGIGGNEQFF. The CDR3 coding sequence is TGTGCCTGGGGTATAGGAGGAAATGAGCAGTTCTTC.

This sequence joins TRBV6-6 and TRBJ2-7, with a possible D match to TRBD2 (5 bases). V was pared by 5 bases and J by 9 bases, with 23 bases between. Germline V gives CDR1 MNHNY, CDR2 SVGAGI (reference sequence). The CDR3 length is 15 residues. The CDR3 protein is CASSEEVRAELAQYF. The CDR3 DNA reads TGTGCCAGCAGTGAGGAGGTGAGGGCGGAATTAGCGCAGTACTTC.

The chain joins TRBV7-9 to TRBJ2-3, with TRBD1 identical over 9 bases. This CDR3 spans 14 amino acids. Germline-derived CDR1 and CDR2 are SEHNR and FQNEAQ (reference sequence). Germline trimming cut 5 bases from V and 3 bases from J; bases unmatched to any gene: 3. CDR3 coding DNA: TGTGCCAGCAGCCTAGGACAGGGGACAGATACGCAGTATTTT. This gives the protein CASSLGQGTDTQYF. The full variable domain, in which reference TRBV7-9 and TRBJ2-3 provide the parts outside the CDR3, is DTGVSQNPRHKITKRGQNVTFRCDPISEHNRLYWYRQTLGQGPEFLTYFQNEAQLEKSRLLSDRFSAERPKGSFSTLEIQRTEQGDSAMYLCASSLGQGTDTQYFGPGTRLTVL.

The chain employs TRBV30 and TRBJ1-6; TRBD1 aligns across 9 bases. Trimming took 3 bases from V and 9 from J; bases not matched to a gene: 3. Per germline, CDR1 GTSNPN and CDR2 SVGIG (reference sequence). The length of the CDR3 is 13 residues. The CDR3 bases are TGTGCCTGGAGGGGACAGGGCCGTTCACCCCTCCACTTT. Translation gives CAWRGQGRSPLHF.

The CDR3 loop is CASSPAGGSSTDTQYF. CDR3 nucleotide sequence: TGCGCCAGCAGCCCGGCAGGGGGCTCAAGCACAGATACGCAGTATTTT. The chain has TRBV5-1 and TRBJ2-3, with 8 bases fitting TRBD1. The CDR3 is 16 amino acids. The ends lost 4 bases at V and 0 bases at J; junction bases unmatched: 7. Germline CDR1 SGHRS, CDR2 YFSETQ.

V is TRBV28 and J is TRBJ2-1, with TRBD1 matching over 7 bases. After removal of 7 bases from V and 9 bases from J, the junction contained 18 bases not matched to a gene. Germline assignment: CDR1 MDHEN and CDR2 SYDVKM. CDR3 length: 16 amino acids. The DNA for the CDR3 is TGTGCCAGCAAGGCCCCAGGGACAGCCACAAGGGGTGAGCAGTTCTTC. Protein: CASKAPGTATRGEQFF.

To note about this clone: Other DNA variants within this sample encode the same CDR3. The V gene is TRBV7-9, the J gene TRBJ2-7; perhaps TRBD1 as D (6 bases). The CDR3 runs 14 residues. V was cut by 1 base and J by 1 base, with 8 bases left in between. Germline loops: CDR1 SEHNR, CDR2 FQNEAQ (reference sequence). The CDR3 nucleotides are TGTGCCAGCAGCTTAGGACAGGCATCCTACGAGCAGTACTTC. This translates into CASSLGQASYEQYF.

The chain recombines TRBV27 with TRBJ2-7; 9 nucleotides line up with TRBD1. Germline V gives CDR1 MNHEY, CDR2 SMNVEV (reference sequence). This CDR3 is built from 14 residues. With 7 bases clipped from V and 6 bases from J, the junction kept 10 bases outside the gene matches. CDR3 bases: TGTGCCAGCAAGGACCGGGACAGGGTGGGCGAGCAGTACTTC. Amino acids: CASKDRDRVGEQYF.

The chain is built from TRBV5-4 and TRBJ2-3; 10 positions match TRBD1. V lost 1 base, J lost 0 bases, and 5 bases stayed unmatched. CDR3 size: 17 residues. The germline V gene encodes CDR1 SGHNT and CDR2 YYREEE (reference sequence). CDR3 DNA sequence: TGTGCCAGCAGCTTGCCACCGGGACAGGGGAGCACAGATACGCAGTATTTT. It specifies CASSLPPGQGSTDTQYF. Variable domain in full (rest from reference TRBV5-4 and TRBJ2-3): ETGVTQSPTHLIKTRGQQVTLRCSSQSGHNTVSWYQQALGQGPQFIFQYYREEENGRGNFPPRFSGLQFPNYSSELNVNALELDDSALYLCASSLPPGQGSTDTQYFGPGTRLTVL.

This chain links TRBV7-3 with TRBJ1-1; D is possibly TRBD1 (5 bases). The germline V gene encodes CDR1 SGHTA and CDR2 FQGTGA. V shed 5 bases and J shed 1 base, with 11 bases lying between them. There are 14 residues in the CDR3. The CDR3 spells CASSAGAANTEAFF. CDR3 nucleotide sequence: TGTGCCAGCAGCGCTGGGGCGGCGAACACTGAAGCTTTCTTT.

This clone was detected a few times. The junction departs from the called germline gene at one end, perhaps through a read error. V and J are TRBV7-7 and TRBJ2-1; 10 bases agree with TRBD2. The CDR3 totals 16 residues. The germline V gene encodes CDR1 SSHAT and CDR2 FNYEAQ (reference sequence). For the CDR3, the DNA is TGTGCTAGCAGCTTGGTAGCGGGGGGTGAAGGCTATGAGCAGTTCTTC. Translation gives CASSLVAGGEGYEQFF.

The gene calls are TRBV30 and TRBJ1-5; TRBD1 is a possible D gene (5 bases). Germline CDR1 GTSNPN, CDR2 SVGIG (reference sequence). The CDR3 length is 13 residues. Trimming left V 2 bases short and J 5 bases short, with 10 bases between. CDR3 region: CAWSRGEDQPQHF. CDR3 nucleotides: TGTGCCTGGAGTAGGGGTGAAGATCAGCCCCAGCATTTT. Together with reference TRBV30 and TRBJ1-5, the CDR3 gives the full variable domain: SQTIHQWPATLVQPVGSPLSLECTVEGTSNPNLYWYRQAAGRGLQLLFYSVGIGQISSEVPQNLSASRPQDRQFILSSKKLLLSDSGFYLCAWSRGEDQPQHFGDGTRLSIL.

J is TRBJ2-2 and V is TRBV9; TRBD2 agrees at 8 bases. V gave up 0 bases and J gave up 4 bases; unmatched junction bases: 5. Germline loops: CDR1 SGDLS, CDR2 YYNGEE. The CDR3 sequence is 16 residues long. Here the CDR3 DNA reads TGTGCCAGCAGCGTAGAGGGTAGCGGGGTCACCGGGGAGCTGTTTTTT. This translates into CASSVEGSGVTGELFF. Combining the CDR3 with reference TRBV9 and TRBJ2-2 gives the whole variable domain DSGVTQTPKHLITATGQRVTLRCSPRSGDLSVYWYQQSLDQGLQFLIQYYNGEERAKGNILERFSAQQFPDLHSELNLSSLELGDSALYFCASSVEGSGVTGELFFGEGSRLTVL.

The rearrangement joins TRBV29-1 to TRBJ1-2, with 9 bases identical to TRBD1. The trim removed 2 bases at V and 8 bases at J, leaving 9 bases unmatched. Germline CDR1 SQVTM, CDR2 ANQGSEA. The CDR3 is made up of 14 amino acids. As DNA, the CDR3 is TGCAGCGTTGAACCGACGGGACAGGGAAACGGCTACACCTTC. This sequence encodes CSVEPTGQGNGYTF.

V gene TRBV28 combines with J gene TRBJ1-6; D is unclear. V shed 7 bases and J shed 2 bases, with 12 bases lying between them. Per the germline V gene, CDR1 is MDHEN and CDR2 is SYDVKM. The CDR3 contains 15 residues. CDR3 region: CASTSGGPYNSPLHF. The CDR3 DNA is TGTGCCAGCACTTCAGGAGGCCCCTATAATTCACCCCTCCACTTT.

This clone was detected ten times or more. The rearrangement links TRBV10-3 to TRBJ2-5; 8 positions match TRBD1. The CDR3 has 14 amino acids. V shed 4 bases and J 4 bases; nucleotides not matched to a gene: 5. Germline values: CDR1 ENHRY, CDR2 SYGVKD. This chain's CDR3 is CAISAPGGVETQYF. The CDR3 DNA sequence: TGTGCCATCAGTGCTCCAGGGGGCGTAGAGACCCAGTACTTC.

This chain joins TRBV10-1 and TRBJ2-1; D might be TRBD2 (6 bases). CDR3 size: 11 residues. Germline lookup yields CDR1 WNHNN and CDR2 SYGVQD (reference sequence). The V gene lost 5 bases and the J gene lost 7 bases, with 6 bases spanning the gap. The CDR3 spells CASSSGNEQFF. CDR3 sequence (DNA): TGCGCCAGCAGTAGCGGGAATGAGCAGTTCTTC.